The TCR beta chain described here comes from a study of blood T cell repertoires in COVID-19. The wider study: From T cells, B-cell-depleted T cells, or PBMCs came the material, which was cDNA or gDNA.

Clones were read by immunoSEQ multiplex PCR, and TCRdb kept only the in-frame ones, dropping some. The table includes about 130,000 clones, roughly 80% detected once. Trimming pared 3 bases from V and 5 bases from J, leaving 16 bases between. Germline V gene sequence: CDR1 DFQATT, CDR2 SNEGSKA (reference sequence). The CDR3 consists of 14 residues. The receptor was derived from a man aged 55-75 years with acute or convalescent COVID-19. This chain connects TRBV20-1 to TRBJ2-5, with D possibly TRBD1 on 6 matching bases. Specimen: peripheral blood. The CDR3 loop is CSASRRGFLETQYF. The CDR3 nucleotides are TGCAGTGCTAGTCGCAGGGGATTTTTGGAGACCCAGTACTTC.